This T cell receptor beta chain stems from a study of T cells in localized non-small cell lung cancer. Study findings and constraints: For the top 100 tumor clones, a median roughly 55 also appeared in adjacent lung. The tumor had only one region sequenced, so heterogeneity remains possible. Adjacent uninvolved lung tissue had the highest T cell clonality, exceeding tumor. Greater blood T cell density accompanied longer overall survival.

Remarks on this clone: Its antigen is unknown.

Assay: immunoSEQ multiplex PCR; the TCRdb copy retains only in-frame clones and omits some. The sample lists tens of thousands of clones, about 87% occurring once. The sample consisted of peripheral blood, taken before any cancer treatment. This TCR derives from a man aged 35 to 70 with stage I squamous cell lung carcinoma.

The CDR3 loop is CASSQRISNQPQHF. The CDR3 DNA reads as TGCGCCAGCAGCCAAAGGATTAGCAATCAGCCCCAGCATTTT. V gene TRBV4-1 combines with J gene TRBJ1-5; D gene ambiguous. In germline, CDR1 is MGHRA, CDR2 YSYEKL. The CDR3 runs to 14 residues. Trimming stripped 2 bases from V and 0 bases from J, with 5 bases between.